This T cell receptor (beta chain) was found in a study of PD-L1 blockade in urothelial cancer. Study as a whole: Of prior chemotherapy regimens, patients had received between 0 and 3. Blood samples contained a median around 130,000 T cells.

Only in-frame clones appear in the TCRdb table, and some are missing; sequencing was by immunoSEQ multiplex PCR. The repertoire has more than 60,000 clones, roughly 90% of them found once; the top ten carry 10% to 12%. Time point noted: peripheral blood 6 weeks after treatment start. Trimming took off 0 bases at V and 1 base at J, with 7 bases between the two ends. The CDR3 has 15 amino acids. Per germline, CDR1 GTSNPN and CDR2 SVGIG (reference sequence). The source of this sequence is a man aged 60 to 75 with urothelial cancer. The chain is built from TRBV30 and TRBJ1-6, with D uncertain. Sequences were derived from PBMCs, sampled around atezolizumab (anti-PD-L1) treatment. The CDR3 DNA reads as TGTGCCTGGAGTGTACGGTCTTCCTATAATTCACCCCTCCACTTT. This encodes CAWSVRSSYNSPLHF.